A selection of T cell receptor beta chains follows, all from one sample in a study of glioma-infiltrating T cells. TCRdb re-derived calls from the multiplex PCR reads in MiXCR, one entry per CDR3 protein. Here the sample spans over 130,000 distinct CDR3 sequences, approximately 40% being singletons. The sequenced sample consisted of glioma tissue, nonneoplastic brain tissue, or PBMCs (not recorded which). Receptors were obtained from a human donor with low-grade glioma or glioblastoma, undergoing nonglioma brain surgery, or in good health (not recorded which). The CDR3 runs from the conserved cysteine through the conserved F or W. A D gene is named only where the DNA matches it firmly. Not every row has a clone size; where given, it reads once, few, many or a size class.

d_call,j_call,clone_size,v_call,cdr3_aa,cdr3_nt
NA,TRBJ1-5,NA,TRBV24-1,CATSSGTLSNQPQHF,TGTGCCACCAGTTCCGGGACACTTAGCAATCAGCCCCAGCATTTT
TRBD2,TRBJ2-1,NA,TRBV6-6,CASSSGTSGSSEQFF,TGTGCCAGCAGTTCTGGGACTAGCGGGAGTAGTGAGCAGTTCTTC
TRBD2,TRBJ2-5,NA,TRBV20-1,CSANSGRAGETQYF,TGCAGTGCTAATAGCGGGAGGGCCGGGGAGACCCAGTACTTC
NA,TRBJ1-1,NA,TRBV18,CASSPPPDTEAFF,TGTGCCAGCTCACCACCCCCAGATACTGAAGCTTTCTTT
NA,TRBJ2-7,NA,TRBV6-6,CASSYGGQTSQEQYF,TGTGCCAGCAGTTACGGGGGTCAAACGTCTCAAGAGCAGTACTTC
NA,TRBJ1-1,NA,TRBV20-1,CSADKGRTNTEAFF,TGCAGTGCTGACAAAGGACGGACGAACACTGAAGCTTTCTTT
TRBD2,TRBJ2-3,NA,TRBV28,CASIAPGGTDTQYF,TGTGCCAGCATAGCACCGGGAGGTACAGATACGCAGTATTTT
NA,TRBJ2-1,NA,TRBV4-1,CASSQDRVGGLDNEQFF,TGCGCCAGCAGCCAAGATCGGGTCGGAGGGTTGGACAATGAGCAGTTCTTC
NA,TRBJ2-1,NA,TRBV2,CASSVRGEQFF,TGTGCCAGCAGTGTACGGGGTGAGCAGTTCTTC
TRBD2,TRBJ2-5,many,TRBV20-1,CSAYSGTSVETQYF,TGCAGTGCTTACTCCGGGACTAGCGTAGAGACCCAGTACTTC
NA,TRBJ2-7,NA,TRBV4-1,CASSPNRNHYEQYF,TGCGCCAGCAGCCCGAACCGGAACCACTACGAGCAGTACTTC
NA,TRBJ1-5,few,TRBV4-2,CASSQEQVETVQHF,TGTGCCAGCAGCCAAGAACAAGTTGAGACAGTCCAGCATTTT
NA,TRBJ2-3,few,TRBV2,CASSTQGDTDTQYF,TGTGCCAGCAGTACACAGGGTGATACAGATACGCAGTATTTT
NA,TRBJ1-6,few,TRBV5-1,CASSLEDSPLHF,TGCGCCAGCAGCTTGGAAGATTCACCCCTCCACTTT
NA,TRBJ2-5,NA,TRBV6-2/TRBV6-3,CASSLDSTAKETQYF,TGTGCCAGCAGCTTAGATTCGACAGCTAAAGAGACCCAGTACTTC
NA,TRBJ2-7,NA,TRBV27,CASRADRRGRGKHF,TGTGCCAGCAGAGCGGATAGAAGGGGTCGTGGTAAGCACTTC
NA,TRBJ1-1,many,TRBV6-1,CASSGSGAGETEAFF,TGTGCCAGCAGTGGGTCAGGGGCTGGAGAGACTGAAGCTTTCTTT
NA,TRBJ2-5,NA,TRBV3-1,CASSQSYGKTQYF,TGTGCCAGCAGCCAAAGCTACGGGAAGACCCAGTACTTC
NA,TRBJ2-3,NA,TRBV12-3/TRBV12-4,CASSLRPPADTQYF,TGTGCCAGCAGTCTAAGACCCCCCGCAGATACGCAGTATTTT
NA,TRBJ2-6,few,TRBV6-1,CASSSGSSGANVLTF,TGTGCCAGCAGTAGTGGGAGCTCTGGGGCCAACGTCCTGACTTTC
NA,TRBJ1-5,NA,TRBV28,CATWYNQPQHF,TGTGCCACCTGGTACAATCAGCCCCAGCATTTT
TRBD1,TRBJ1-2,few,TRBV6-2/TRBV6-3,CASRRSGQANYGYTF,TGTGCCAGCAGGAGATCGGGACAGGCCAACTATGGCTACACCTTC
NA,TRBJ2-1,NA,TRBV19,CASSMTNYGEQFF,TGTGCCAGTAGTATGACCAATTACGGTGAGCAGTTCTTC
NA,TRBJ2-7,NA,TRBV6-6,CASSAQSSTYEQYF,TGTGCCAGCAGTGCGCAATCGAGCACCTACGAGCAGTACTTC
NA,TRBJ2-3,NA,TRBV7-9,CASSLFLGHESDTQYF,TGTGCCAGCAGCTTATTTTTGGGACACGAGTCAGATACGCAGTATTTT
NA,TRBJ1-1,many,TRBV28,CASISNTEAFF,TGTGCCAGCATCTCGAACACTGAAGCTTTCTTT
NA,TRBJ2-7,NA,TRBV20-1,CSAIARTDYEQYF,TGCAGTGCTATAGCTCGGACCGACTACGAGCAGTACTTC
TRBD1,TRBJ2-3,once,TRBV4-1,CASSPQGAEDTQYF,TGCGCCAGCAGCCCTCAGGGGGCGGAGGATACGCAGTATTTT
NA,TRBJ2-5,few,TRBV7-9,CASSLGPAAGETQYF,TGTGCCAGCAGCTTGGGACCAGCTGCCGGCGAGACCCAGTACTTC